This TCR beta chain was identified during a study of T cell changes during pregnancy in multiple sclerosis. The CDR3 totals 16 residues. With V trimmed by 3 bases and J by 2 bases, 2 bases remained unmatched. CDR1 is SGHKS and CDR2 is YYEKEE in the germline V gene (reference sequence). Generated by immunoSEQ multiplex PCR, the TCRdb table keeps only in-frame clones and is missing some. The sample carries about 20,000 clones, about 90% recorded once. The material was CD8+ T cells from peripheral blood mononuclear cells, obtained in the third trimester of pregnancy. The TCR originated in a female donor in good health, enrolled as a control in a pregnancy study. V gene TRBV5-5 combines with J gene TRBJ1-6, with 10 bases that match TRBD1. The CDR3 reads CASSSGQGPYNSPLHF. CDR3 DNA: TGTGCCAGCAGCTCGGGACAGGGGCCCTATAATTCACCCCTCCACTTT.